Listed below are T cell receptor beta chains from one sample, sequenced in a study of T cells after yellow fever vaccination. TCRdb re-called the 5' RACE reads with MiXCR, one entry per CDR3 protein. The sample lists tens of thousands of distinct CDR3 sequences, about 6.6% seen once, with approximately 25% in the top ten. The specimen comprised CD8+ T cells not binding an NS4B(214-222) dextramer, sorted from PBMCs, sampled around 45 days after the first yellow fever vaccination. Receptors originate from a young man who received the YFV17D yellow fever vaccine. The CDR3 runs from the conserved cysteine through the conserved F or W. The order of the fields is clone size, J gene, D gene, V gene, CDR3 protein, CDR3 DNA. D genes are given only for firm matches. Clone size, where shown, is once, few, many, or a class for clones that have expanded.

clone size: few
J gene: TRBJ2-5
D gene: TRBD1
V gene: TRBV7-2
CDR3 protein: CASRGDRPQETQYF
CDR3 DNA: TGTGCCAGCAGGGGGGACAGGCCCCAAGAGACCCAGTACTTC

clone size: many
J gene: TRBJ2-3
D gene: TRBD2
V gene: TRBV5-1
CDR3 protein: CASSLGSGGPTDTQYF
CDR3 DNA: TGCGCCAGCAGCTTGGGCAGCGGGGGGCCCACAGATACGCAGTATTTT

clone size: few
J gene: TRBJ1-2
D gene: .
V gene: TRBV7-9
CDR3 protein: CASSSSWGESSYGYTF
CDR3 DNA: TGTGCCAGCAGCTCGTCCTGGGGGGAATCAAGCTATGGCTACACCTTC

clone size: many
J gene: TRBJ2-3
D gene: .
V gene: TRBV7-2
CDR3 protein: CASSFKGYTDTQYF
CDR3 DNA: TGTGCCAGCAGCTTTAAGGGCTACACAGATACGCAGTATTTT

clone size: many
J gene: TRBJ2-3
D gene: .
V gene: TRBV4-3
CDR3 protein: CASSQDWGSSTDTQYF
CDR3 DNA: TGCGCCAGCAGCCAAGATTGGGGGAGCAGCACAGATACGCAGTATTTT

clone size: few
J gene: TRBJ2-5
D gene: TRBD1
V gene: TRBV6-2/TRBV6-3
CDR3 protein: CASSNTGTEQETQYF
CDR3 DNA: TGTGCCAGCAGCAACACCGGGACAGAACAAGAGACCCAGTACTTC

clone size: .
J gene: TRBJ2-2
D gene: .
V gene: TRBV20-1
CDR3 protein: CSARGEDRGANTGELFF
CDR3 DNA: TGCAGTGCTAGAGGGGAGGACAGAGGGGCGAACACCGGGGAGCTGTTTTTT

clone size: many
J gene: TRBJ2-6
D gene: .
V gene: TRBV6-4
CDR3 protein: CASSESSRSGANVLTF
CDR3 DNA: TGTGCCAGCAGTGAATCCTCACGCTCTGGGGCCAACGTCCTGACTTTC

clone size: few
J gene: TRBJ2-3
D gene: .
V gene: TRBV7-8
CDR3 protein: CASSPSGVTSTDTQYF
CDR3 DNA: TGTGCCAGCAGCCCTTCGGGGGTAACTAGCACAGATACGCAGTATTTT

clone size: many
J gene: TRBJ2-3
D gene: .
V gene: TRBV5-4
CDR3 protein: CASGASTDTQYF
CDR3 DNA: TGTGCCAGCGGGGCCTCCACAGATACGCAGTATTTT

clone size: .
J gene: TRBJ2-3
D gene: TRBD2
V gene: TRBV2
CDR3 protein: CAISLGLSSGGRSDTQYF
CDR3 DNA: TGTGCCATCAGTTTAGGGCTTTCGTCGGGGGGGCGATCAGATACGCAGTATTTT

clone size: many
J gene: TRBJ2-1
D gene: .
V gene: TRBV29-1
CDR3 protein: CSVVTDNEQFF
CDR3 DNA: TGCAGCGTTGTGACAGACAATGAGCAGTTCTTC

clone size: many
J gene: TRBJ2-2
D gene: .
V gene: TRBV6-2/TRBV6-3
CDR3 protein: CASSLGQSGGELFF
CDR3 DNA: TGTGCCAGCAGTTTGGGGCAGTCGGGCGGGGAGCTGTTTTTT

clone size: many
J gene: TRBJ2-2
D gene: TRBD1
V gene: TRBV5-1
CDR3 protein: CASSPGQGGTGELFF
CDR3 DNA: TGCGCCAGCAGCCCTGGACAGGGGGGAACCGGGGAGCTGTTTTTT

clone size: few
J gene: TRBJ1-5
D gene: .
V gene: TRBV4-2
CDR3 protein: CASSPEGLPNQPQHF
CDR3 DNA: TGTGCCAGCAGCCCAGAGGGGTTACCAAATCAGCCCCAGCATTTT

clone size: few
J gene: TRBJ2-1
D gene: .
V gene: TRBV20-1
CDR3 protein: CSATGSGPHNEQFF
CDR3 DNA: TGCAGTGCTACCGGGTCCGGTCCCCACAATGAGCAGTTCTTC

clone size: .
J gene: TRBJ1-6
D gene: .
V gene: TRBV7-9
CDR3 protein: CASRAGTDYNSPLHF
CDR3 DNA: TGTGCCAGCAGGGCCGGGACGGACTATAATTCACCCCTCCACTTT

clone size: many
J gene: TRBJ2-1
D gene: .
V gene: TRBV5-6
CDR3 protein: CASSQVNEQFF
CDR3 DNA: TGTGCCAGCAGTCAAGTCAATGAGCAGTTCTTC

clone size: few
J gene: TRBJ1-5
D gene: .
V gene: TRBV7-2
CDR3 protein: CASSLVVSPHQPQHF
CDR3 DNA: TGTGCCAGCAGCTTAGTGGTTTCGCCCCATCAGCCCCAGCATTTT

clone size: .
J gene: TRBJ2-2
D gene: .
V gene: TRBV20-1
CDR3 protein: CSARDWGGRSTGELFF
CDR3 DNA: TGCAGTGCTAGAGATTGGGGGGGGCGCAGCACCGGGGAGCTGTTTTTT

clone size: .
J gene: TRBJ1-1
D gene: TRBD1
V gene: TRBV6-1
CDR3 protein: CASREPGQGTNTEAFF
CDR3 DNA: TGTGCCAGCAGGGAACCGGGACAGGGGACCAACACTGAAGCTTTCTTT

clone size: many
J gene: TRBJ2-2
D gene: .
V gene: TRBV7-2
CDR3 protein: CASNQEGYTGELFF
CDR3 DNA: TGTGCCAGCAATCAGGAAGGGTACACCGGGGAGCTGTTTTTT

clone size: many
J gene: TRBJ2-1
D gene: TRBD1
V gene: TRBV12-3/TRBV12-4
CDR3 protein: CASSSGQAYNEQFF
CDR3 DNA: TGTGCCAGCAGTTCGGGACAGGCCTACAATGAGCAGTTCTTC